The next 29 T cell receptor beta chains were all read from a single sample in a study of cytomegalovirus exposure and HLA in healthy donors. The PCR ran on 60 Vbeta and 13 Jbeta primers. Profiled with immunoSEQ multiplex PCR; TCRdb holds only in-frame clones, not every one. This sample has roughly 100,000 clones, with approximately 70% found just once. Sequencing used PBMCs. These receptors all come from a man between 40 and 49 years old in good health and CMV-seronegative.

V usage is TRBV27 and J usage is TRBJ1-1; D gene ambiguous. This CDR3 spans 15 amino acids. V was cut by 7 bases and J by 0 bases, with 15 bases left in between. Germline V gene data show CDR1 as MNHEY and CDR2 as SMNVEV (reference sequence). The CDR3 protein is CASIPRRGMNTEAFF. The CDR3 DNA follows: TGTGCCAGCATCCCTAGGAGAGGGATGAACACTGAAGCTTTCTTT.

The chain uses TRBV6-6 and TRBJ2-4; D possibly corresponds to TRBD2 (6 bases). V dropped 5 bases and J dropped 1 base, with 12 bases sitting between them. This CDR3 is built from 15 residues. The germline V gene encodes CDR1 MNHNY and CDR2 SVGAGI (reference sequence). Here the CDR3 reads CASSGSGVAKNIQYF. Written as DNA, the CDR3 is TGTGCCAGCAGTGGGTCGGGGGTGGCCAAAAACATTCAGTACTTC.

The genes are TRBV7-2 and TRBJ2-5; D not resolved. This CDR3 comprises 15 residues. V shed 1 base and J shed 1 base, with 10 bases lying between them. Germline loops: CDR1 SGHTA, CDR2 FQGNSA. The CDR3 is CASSLGPSPQETQYF. The CDR3 nucleotides are TGTGCCAGCAGCTTAGGTCCCTCCCCCCAAGAGACCCAGTACTTC.

The rearrangement links TRBV4-1 to TRBJ1-5; 9 bases fit TRBD1. V lost 3 bases, J lost 1 base, and 10 bases stayed unmatched. The CDR3 consists of 18 residues. Germline CDR1 MGHRA, CDR2 YSYEKL. The CDR3 protein is CASSHSGTGLGSNQPQHF. CDR3 DNA sequence: TGCGCCAGCAGCCACAGTGGGACAGGGTTAGGAAGCAATCAGCCCCAGCATTTT.

This chain uses TRBV6-5 with TRBJ2-1, with D perhaps matching TRBD2 (5 bases). Trimming removed 10 bases at V and 5 bases at J, with 9 bases between. The CDR3 consists of 11 residues. Per the germline V gene, CDR1 is MNHEY and CDR2 is SVGAGI. The CDR3 is CAIRDHNEQFF. For the CDR3, the DNA is TGTGCCATCCGGGATCACAATGAGCAGTTCTTC.

The gene calls are TRBV25-1 and TRBJ2-7; 8 nucleotides agree with TRBD2. Germline lookup yields CDR1 MGHDK and CDR2 SYGVNS. CDR3 length: 18 amino acids. Trimming took 7 bases from V and 6 from J; bases not matched to a gene: 23. The CDR3: CASTSTGGVNRRVGEQYF. The CDR3 nucleotides are TGTGCCAGCACCTCGACGGGAGGGGTAAACCGGAGAGTCGGCGAGCAGTACTTC.

The chain couples TRBV2 to TRBJ2-5; tentatively, D is TRBD1 (6 bases). V shed 4 bases and J shed 9 bases, with 18 bases lying between them. Germline V gene lookup returns CDR1 SNHLY and CDR2 FYNNEI. CDR3 length: 14 amino acids. The CDR3 DNA is TGTGCCAGCAGTGGGCAGGGGACGGTGGGGGCCCAGTACTTC. It yields the protein CASSGQGTVGAQYF.

The V gene is TRBV5-1, the J gene TRBJ2-3; possibly TRBD1 for D (6 bases). CDR3 length: 14 amino acids. Per germline, CDR1 SGHRS and CDR2 YFSETQ. V gave up 5 bases and J gave up 0 bases, with 10 bases separating them. The CDR3 region has the DNA TGCGCCAGCAGGATACAGGGCAGCACAGATACGCAGTATTTT. Encoded protein: CASRIQGSTDTQYF.

For this clone: Other DNA sequences in the sample encode the same CDR3. The chain carries TRBV2 and TRBJ2-5; 9 nucleotides line up with TRBD2. Trimming took 4 bases from V and 2 from J; bases not matched to a gene: 5. This CDR3 comprises 15 residues. Germline CDR1 is SNHLY and CDR2 is FYNNEI. CDR3 residues: CASSGLAGAQETQYF. The CDR3 DNA reads as TGTGCCAGCAGTGGGTTAGCGGGGGCACAAGAGACCCAGTACTTC.

This clone occurred once. The gene calls are TRBV13 and TRBJ2-3; maybe TRBD2 (5 bases). V was shortened by 6 bases and J by 5 bases, with 21 bases between the two germline ends. Germline lookup yields CDR1 PRHDT and CDR2 FYEKMQ (reference sequence). The CDR3 sequence is 16 residues long. The chain's CDR3 is CASSSGAELGIDTQYF. CDR3 nucleotide sequence: TGTGCCAGCAGTTCCGGAGCGGAACTCGGGATAGATACGCAGTATTTT.

The chain is built from TRBV10-3 and TRBJ2-7; D is perhaps TRBD1 (6 bases). V lost 0 bases to trimming and J lost 0 bases, with 24 bases between them. Germline loops: CDR1 ENHRY, CDR2 SYGVKD. There are 20 residues in the CDR3. As DNA, the CDR3 is TGTGCCATCAGTGAGTCGGACCCCGGGACACCTATACATTTCTCCTACGAGCAGTACTTC. It encodes CAISESDPGTPIHFSYEQYF.

This clone was detected only once. This chain connects TRBV12-5 to TRBJ1-5; 9 bases are a match to TRBD1. Trimming took 3 bases from V and 3 from J; bases not matched to a gene: 12. The CDR3 covers 18 residues. CDR1 is LGHNT and CDR2 is FRNRAP in the germline V gene. The CDR3 DNA is TGTGCTAGTGGTTTAGCCCGGGGTTGGGACAGGGACAATCAGCCCCAGCATTTT. It codes for CASGLARGWDRDNQPQHF.

The chain recombines TRBV19 with TRBJ2-5; a possible D gene is TRBD1 (6 bases). Germline assignment: CDR1 LNHDA and CDR2 SQIVND (reference sequence). V dropped 3 bases and J dropped 0 bases, with 14 bases sitting between them. The CDR3 has 16 residues. The CDR3 coding sequence is TGTGCCAGTAGTATTGGACAGAGCATTTACCAAGAGACCCAGTACTTC. This gives the protein CASSIGQSIYQETQYF.

This clone has more than one count but fewer than ten. Other DNA sequences in the same sample also yield this CDR3. J is TRBJ2-3 and V is TRBV2, with 7 bases fitting TRBD2. This CDR3 contains 14 residues. Germline loops: CDR1 SNHLY, CDR2 FYNNEI. V lost 6 bases, J lost 3 bases, and 6 bases stayed unmatched. CDR3: CASRPAGRTDTQYF. The CDR3 DNA reads TGTGCCAGCAGGCCAGCGGGGCGTACAGATACGCAGTATTTT.

This clone was counted a few times. This sequence joins TRBV7-7 and TRBJ2-5; no definite D call. The germline V and J ends were trimmed by 0 bases and 3 bases, with 8 bases remaining between them. CDR1 and CDR2 (germline): SSHAT, FNYEAQ (reference sequence). The CDR3 covers 14 residues. The DNA of the CDR3 is TGTGCCAGCAGCTTAGCACTCACAGAAGAGACCCAGTACTTC. Protein sequence: CASSLALTEETQYF.

This clone was counted only a few times. The chain is built from TRBV28 and TRBJ2-1, with D unresolved. This CDR3 comprises 14 residues. Between the trimmed V and J ends, which lost 8 bases and 0 bases, there was a span of 11 bases. CDR1 and CDR2 (germline): MDHEN, SYDVKM. The CDR3, as DNA: TGTGCCAGCGTAGCACTACCCTCCTACAATGAGCAGTTCTTC. Protein: CASVALPSYNEQFF.

This rearrangement joins TRBV14 to TRBJ2-1; a weak D match, TRBD2 (6 bases). The CDR3 runs 15 residues. Germline values: CDR1 SGHDN, CDR2 FVKESK. Trimming removed 4 bases from V and 6 bases from J, with 16 bases in between. The CDR3 sequence: CASSPGGGRGNEQFF. CDR3 nucleotide sequence: TGTGCCAGCAGCCCCGGGGGTGGAAGGGGCAATGAGCAGTTCTTC.

The chain carries TRBV13 and TRBJ2-1; possible D gene TRBD1, 5 bases. Trimming took 2 bases from V and 10 from J, leaving 15 bases between them. The CDR3 sequence is 14 residues long. Germline V gives CDR1 PRHDT, CDR2 FYEKMQ (reference sequence). DNA of the CDR3: TGTGCCAGCAGCTTACCCCTGGGTGGGGCCGAGCAGTTCTTC. Protein product: CASSLPLGGAEQFF.

The rearrangement uses TRBV10-3 and TRBJ1-5; 7 bases line up with TRBD1. V gave up 2 bases and J gave up 4 bases; unmatched junction bases: 5. Germline V gene lookup returns CDR1 ENHRY and CDR2 SYGVKD. The CDR3 runs to 15 residues. The CDR3 nucleotides read TGTGCCATCAGTGAGCGGGACAGCTTAAATCAGCCCCAGCATTTT. Amino acids: CAISERDSLNQPQHF.

This sequence joins TRBV4-2 and TRBJ1-1, with 8 bases lining up with TRBD1. CDR3 length equals 16 residues. V shed 1 base, J shed 5 bases, and the junction held 9 bases outside the gene matches. Germline CDR1 reads LGHNA; CDR2 reads YNFKEQ. This CDR3 is CASSQGQTGVETEAFF. The CDR3 DNA sequence: TGTGCCAGCAGCCAAGGACAGACAGGGGTGGAAACTGAAGCTTTCTTT.

A few counts support this clone. The chain joins TRBV11-2 to TRBJ2-2, with D tentatively TRBD1 (6 bases). Germline assignment: CDR1 SGHAT and CDR2 FQNNGV. Trimming took off 2 bases at V and 7 bases at J, with 17 bases between the two ends. This CDR3 is built from 16 residues. CDR3 region: CASSLRLTGTGGELFF. CDR3 DNA sequence: TGTGCCAGCAGCTTACGACTTACAGGGACCGGCGGGGAGCTGTTTTTT.

The rearrangement links TRBV2 to TRBJ1-5; D remains unclear. V was cut by 3 bases and J by 4 bases, with 13 bases left in between. Germline loops: CDR1 SNHLY, CDR2 FYNNEI. CDR3 length: 15 amino acids. The CDR3 DNA sequence: TGTGCCAGCAGTGACCGGACGGGAAGAAATCAGCCCCAGCATTTT. Residues: CASSDRTGRNQPQHF.

The V call is TRBV27, the J call TRBJ1-5, with unresolved D. Germline V gene sequence: CDR1 MNHEY, CDR2 SMNVEV (reference sequence). This CDR3 is built from 14 residues. The V and J ends lost 3 bases and 1 base respectively, with 7 bases between them. The CDR3 spells CASSFYLSNQPQHF. The CDR3 DNA sequence: TGTGCCAGCAGTTTTTATCTGAGCAATCAGCCCCAGCATTTT.

Only a few counts were recorded for this clone. The chain is built from TRBV19 and TRBJ2-7; 7 bases fit TRBD1. V shed 7 bases, J shed 4 bases, and the junction held 10 bases outside the gene matches. Germline V CDR1 and CDR2: LNHDA, SQIVND (reference sequence). CDR3 length: 14 residues. The CDR3 nucleotides read TGTGCCAGTACCGCGACAGGGAGTAAGTACGAGCAGTACTTC. It codes for CASTATGSKYEQYF.

This chain links TRBV18 with TRBJ2-7; tentatively, D is TRBD2 (5 bases). V was clipped by 0 bases and J by 5 bases, with 11 bases between them. Germline V gene sequence: CDR1 KGHSH, CDR2 LQKENI. The CDR3 contains 14 residues. The CDR3 DNA sequence: TGTGCCAGCTCACCACCTGGAGGATTCGACGAGCAGTACTTC. Amino acids: CASSPPGGFDEQYF.

This clone came up once. The V gene is TRBV12-5, the J gene TRBJ1-1, with a possible D match to TRBD1 (5 bases). Looked up from germline, CDR1 is LGHNT and CDR2 is FRNRAP. Trimming left V 6 bases short and J 0 bases short, with 14 bases between. This CDR3 comprises 15 residues. In DNA form, the CDR3 reads TGTGCTAGTGGCCTAGGGCGGACATTGAACACTGAAGCTTTCTTT. Protein product: CASGLGRTLNTEAFF. Variable domain in full (rest from reference TRBV12-5 and TRBJ1-1): DARVTQTPRHKVTEMGQEVTMRCQPILGHNTVFWYRQTMMQGLELLAYFRNRAPLDDSGMPKDRFSAEMPDATLATLKIQPSEPRDSAVYFCASGLGRTLNTEAFFGQGTRLTVV.

This clone has only one observation. The chain combines TRBV2 with TRBJ2-2; D remains ambiguous. The CDR3 has 12 amino acids. Trimming removed 7 bases from V and 6 bases from J, with 9 bases in between. Germline V gene lookup returns CDR1 SNHLY and CDR2 FYNNEI. The CDR3 here is CASNLDSGELFF. CDR3 nucleotides: TGTGCCAGCAACTTAGATTCCGGGGAGCTGTTTTTT.

V and J are TRBV9 and TRBJ2-3, with TRBD2 matching 7 bases. Germline V CDR1 and CDR2: SGDLS, YYNGEE. The V gene end was trimmed by 3 bases and the J gene end by 2 bases; junction bases not matched to a gene: 9. The CDR3 sequence is 16 residues long. CDR3 nucleotides: TGTGCCAGCAGCGGAGAGACTAGCCCGTACACAGATACGCAGTATTTT. Amino acids: CASSGETSPYTDTQYF.

The gene calls are TRBV5-1 and TRBJ1-2, with D possibly being TRBD1 (5 bases). Trimming removed 2 bases from V and 7 bases from J, with 12 bases in between. This CDR3 region has 13 residues. Per germline, CDR1 SGHRS and CDR2 YFSETQ. In DNA, the CDR3 is TGCGCCAGCAGCTTCACAGGCGCGTCTGGCTACACCTTC. It yields the protein CASSFTGASGYTF.